Listed below are T cell receptor beta chains from one sample, sequenced in a study of blood T cells in healthy people across ages. TCRdb used MiXCR to reprocess the 5' RACE reads, holding one entry per CDR3 protein. The sample comprises approximately 800,000 distinct CDR3 sequences, 58% of which are singletons, and approximately 21% rests with the top ten. The material sequenced was blood. The receptors originated from a man aged 25 to 45 in good health. The CDR3 runs from the conserved cysteine through the conserved F or W. Fields, in order: V gene, D gene, clone size, J gene, CDR3 DNA, CDR3 protein. D genes are given only for firm matches. A row's size may be missing; if present it is once, few, many or a size class.

>TRBV7-2|NA|NA|TRBJ1-1
TGTGCCAGCGCCACAGGGATGAACACTGAAGCTTTCTTT
CASATGMNTEAFF
>TRBV5-1|NA|NA|TRBJ1-1
TGCGCCAGCCGCCCGGGCCAGACGAACACTGAAGCTTTCTTT
CASRPGQTNTEAFF
>TRBV29-1|NA|NA|TRBJ2-2
TGCAGCGCCACTGGCCAGGAAGGGGGGATAGACACCGGGGAGCTGTTTTTT
CSATGQEGGIDTGELFF
>TRBV3-1|NA|NA|TRBJ1-2
TGTGCCAGCAGTCAAACGACAGCACTTGGGGGCTACACCTTC
CASSQTTALGGYTF
>TRBV13|NA|NA|TRBJ1-2
TGTGCCAGCAGCTTATCCTTAATGTCCAACTATGGCTACACCTTC
CASSLSLMSNYGYTF
>TRBV20-1|NA|few|TRBJ2-5
TGCAGTGCTAGCGGGGGATGGCCCCCAGAGACCCAGTACTTC
CSASGGWPPETQYF
>TRBV5-1|NA|NA|TRBJ2-1
TGCGCCAGCAGCTACCTAGGGGCAGACTACAATGAGCAGTTCTTC
CASSYLGADYNEQFF
>TRBV14|NA|NA|TRBJ1-2
TGTGCCAGCAGCCAAGATCCCCGCACTTCGGATGGCTACACCTTC
CASSQDPRTSDGYTF
>TRBV2|TRBD2|many|TRBJ2-1
TGTGCCAGACAGGGACTAGCGGGGGGAGATGAGCAGTTCTTC
CARQGLAGGDEQFF
>TRBV20-1|NA|NA|TRBJ2-3
TGCAGTGCTAGAGGGACCGGGATTGATACGCAGTATTTT
CSARGTGIDTQYF
>TRBV20-1|TRBD2|NA|TRBJ2-7
TGCAGTGCTAAACTAGCGGGAGGTAGCTACGAGCAGTACTTC
CSAKLAGGSYEQYF
>TRBV21-1|NA|NA|TRBJ1-6
TGTGCCAGCAGCAAAAGGGGCCGAGGGGGATCACCCCTCCACTTT
CASSKRGRGGSPLHF
>TRBV4-2|NA|NA|TRBJ1-5
TGTGCCAGCAGCCAAGGTTATAGCAATCAGCCCCAGCATTTT
CASSQGYSNQPQHF
>TRBV7-2|TRBD2|NA|TRBJ2-3
TGTGCCAGCACTTTCTTGACTAGCATTCCAGATACGCAGTATTTT
CASTFLTSIPDTQYF
>TRBV9|NA|NA|TRBJ1-1
TGTGCCAGCAGCGTAGGACAGTTCGGCACTGAAGCTTTCTTT
CASSVGQFGTEAFF
>TRBV10-3|NA|few|TRBJ2-7
TGTGCCATCAGTGACGCGGGGCGCGGCTACGAGCAGTACTTC
CAISDAGRGYEQYF
>TRBV5-1|NA|NA|TRBJ2-7
TGCGCCAGCAGCCGAACGGCAGGAGGGTCAGATTCCTACGAGCAGTACTTC
CASSRTAGGSDSYEQYF
>TRBV7-9|TRBD2|few|TRBJ2-5
TGTGCCAGCAGCCTACTCAGAAGCGGGGGGGCCCAAGAGACCCAGTACTTC
CASSLLRSGGAQETQYF
>TRBV2|NA|NA|TRBJ1-4
TGTGCCAGCAGGAAATTTGGAAATGAAAAACTGTTTTTT
CASRKFGNEKLFF
>TRBV20-1|TRBD1|few|TRBJ1-2
TGCAGTGCTAGAGATTCCCCCAGACAGGGTTTCTATGGCTACACCTTC
CSARDSPRQGFYGYTF
>TRBV20-1|TRBD2|NA|TRBJ2-3
TGCAGTGCTAGTCCTTCTCGGGGAGGGGTTCTAGATACGCAGTATTTT
CSASPSRGGVLDTQYF
>TRBV7-2|TRBD2|NA|TRBJ2-2
TGTGCCAGCAGCCCGAAGGGAGGGTCCCCCCGGGAGCTGTTTTTT
CASSPKGGSPRELFF
>TRBV21-1|NA|NA|TRBJ1-1
TGTGCCAGCAGCCCCCCCCGGGGTAGGGAGGGCACTGAAGCTTTCTTT
CASSPPRGREGTEAFF
>TRBV25-1|NA|NA|TRBJ2-4
TGTGCCACAAACACCTACAATGAGCAGTACTTC
CATNTYNEQYF
>TRBV29-1|TRBD2|NA|TRBJ2-7
TGCAGCGTGGCCCAACTTTCCCGGACTAGCGGGAGGATACGCTACGAGCAGTACTTC
CSVAQLSRTSGRIRYEQYF
>TRBV29-1|NA|NA|TRBJ2-1
TGCAGTTTCCAGGGTGGCTACAATGAGCAGTTCTTC
CSFQGGYNEQFF
>TRBV28|NA|NA|TRBJ2-7
TGTGCCAGCAGCCGCAGACGGGACGGAACCTACGAGCAGTACTTC
CASSRRRDGTYEQYF
>TRBV6-5|NA|NA|TRBJ1-2
TGTGCCAGCAGCCGAACAAGGTCGGGTGGCTACACCTTC
CASSRTRSGGYTF
>TRBV5-1|TRBD2|few|TRBJ2-1
TGCGCCAGCAGCAGGACTAGCGGCCCCAATGAGCAGTTCTTC
CASSRTSGPNEQFF
>TRBV25-1|NA|NA|TRBJ2-7
TGTGCCAGCAGTTCTATTTACGGGTCCTACGAGCAGTACTTC
CASSSIYGSYEQYF
>TRBV20-1|NA|NA|TRBJ2-7
TGCAGTGCTTCCCCGGGCAGGGGCAGATTCGAGCAGTACTTC
CSASPGRGRFEQYF
>TRBV6-2/TRBV6-3|TRBD2|NA|TRBJ2-1
TGTGCCAGCAGTCGATTGGGACTAGCGGACTACTACAATGAGCAGTTCTTC
CASSRLGLADYYNEQFF
>TRBV15|TRBD2|NA|TRBJ2-1
TGTGCCACCAGCAGGAACCCAACCCGACTAGCGGTTAACAATGAGCAGTTCTTC
CATSRNPTRLAVNNEQFF